This T cell receptor beta chain is from a study of blood T cells in healthy people across ages. Findings and limits, study-wide: Higher diversity, along with more naive CD4+ cells, distinguished long-lived donors from aged donors.

Germline loops: CDR1 MDHEN, CDR2 SYDVKM. The V and J ends lost 6 bases and 10 bases respectively, with 13 bases between them. This CDR3 region has 12 residues. Of note for this clonotype: Antigen specificity is unknown.

PCR was performed a second time for roughly 7 to 11 cycles using a sample-barcoded 5' primer and a J-beta primer mix. A template-switch adaptor with 12 random nucleotides tagged each cDNA molecule. One entry per CDR3 protein, called by TCRdb with MiXCR from the 5' RACE reads. This table holds 600,000 to 650,000 distinct CDR3 sequences, around three fifths found once. This receptor was taken from a man aged 60 to 75 in good health. Sequencing used blood. This chain connects TRBV28 to TRBJ1-3, with D uncertain. The DNA of the CDR3 is TGTGCCAGCAGATCTCAAGCGGGAACCATATATTTT. This codes for CASRSQAGTIYF.